This T cell receptor beta chain is from a study of metastatic and nonmetastatic thyroid tumors. About the study: Repertoires were compared across blood and tumor or nodule tissue from malignant and benign thyroid patients.

The study, taken as a whole, reports: Reportedly, malignant thyroid tumors had significantly higher TCR beta diversity than benign nodules, in blood and tumor.

Authors' methods: Clinicopathological groups of papillary thyroid cancer showed CDR3 differences that were used to build a distant-metastasis classifier. TCRdb re-analyzed the PCR reads using MiXCR. These V and J calls rely on TCRdb rather than the paper's analysis. The sample includes tens of thousands of clones, around 15% of them seen just once. CDR3 length: 14 amino acids. J gave up 7 bases and V 6 bases, and 7 bases lay outside the gene matches. The germline V gene encodes CDR1 MNHNS and CDR2 SASEGT. At least ten counts were recorded for this clone. Antigen: not known. Each patient came to thyroid surgery without any prior treatment (of any kind).

What was sequenced was blood. The clonotype was recovered from a male donor with papillary thyroid cancer or a benign thyroid nodule (not recorded which). Some clones in this sample may be carry-over from other donors' samples. The chain is built from TRBV6-1 and TRBJ1-2; 11 nucleotides match TRBD1. The CDR3 region is CASSQGQGAFGYTF. The DNA of the CDR3 is TGTGCCAGCAGCCAAGGACAGGGGGCGTTTGGCTACACCTTC.